The text below deals with one T cell receptor (beta chain). Its antigen is not identified. The PCR ran on 60 Vbeta and 13 Jbeta primers. Authors' data handling: Later, an analysis found 75 million to 90 million unique TCR beta chains, and 8.5 million to 12 million of these were shared. Some clones are missing from TCRdb's copy, which holds only in-frame ones; the method was immunoSEQ multiplex PCR. That table gives V, J and clone size, and the DNA gave D and trimming. The repertoire table contains about 64,000 clones. The V segment lost 1 base and the J segment 4 bases; nucleotides outside the gene matches: 6. The CDR3 contains 15 residues. Germline-derived CDR1 and CDR2 are MGHDK and SYGVNS. These data come from a study of cytomegalovirus exposure and HLA in healthy donors. Broader study findings: In a later analysis, TCR beta V- and J-gene trimming was associated with a missense DCLRE1C variant. Beyond CMV serostatus, there was no information to go on about immune exposure.

The genes are TRBV25-1 and TRBJ1-2, with 7 bases matching TRBD1. This sequence originates from a woman between 18 and 29 years old in good health and CMV-seronegative. The sequenced material came from PBMCs. The CDR3 DNA reads as TGTGCCAGCAGTGAATCAGCCTCAGGGGGCTATGGCTACACCTTC. Protein product: CASSESASGGYGYTF.